This T cell receptor beta chain was recorded in a study of PD-L1 blockade in urothelial cancer. The time point here: pretreatment peripheral blood. Looked up from germline, CDR1 is MDHEN and CDR2 is SYDVKM. CDR3 length: 15 residues. Trimming cost V 10 bases and J 2 bases, with 19 bases left between them. Notes on this clone: Its matching antigen is unknown.

Sequenced by immunoSEQ multiplex PCR; TCRdb stores in-frame clones only, minus some. Here the sample spans about 95,000 clones, about 90% being singletons. Study-wide results and caveats: When pretreatment blood TCR clonality was below the median, it predicted better survival.

Sequenced material: PBMCs, taken around atezolizumab (anti-PD-L1) treatment. This receptor was identified in a man aged 55 to 70 with urothelial cancer. The genes are TRBV28 and TRBJ2-3; weak D call: TRBD1 (6 bases). In nucleotides, the CDR3 is TGTGCCACCGTCATAGGGGGAGACTACACAGATACGCAGTATTTT. As protein: CATVIGGDYTDTQYF. Variable domain in full (rest from reference TRBV28 and TRBJ2-3): DVKVTQSSRYLVKRTGEKVFLECVQDMDHENMFWYRQDPGLGLRLIYFSYDVKMKEKGDIPEGYSVSREKKERFSLILESASTNQTSMYLCATVIGGDYTDTQYFGPGTRLTVL.